These 9 T cell receptor beta chains were sequenced from one sample in a study of blood T cell repertoires in COVID-19 (dated by TCRdb to the early 2020s). The receptor library was made with the immunoSEQ multiplex PCR assay. TCRdb obtained this table from immuneACCESS and retained in-frame rearrangements with V and J assigned. These tables miss some clones; where compared with another copy, unresolved V genes account for less than half of the shortfall, and the remainder is unexplained. Recorded for this sample are some 17,000 clones; roughly 82% of them occurred a single time. The ten largest clones take up around a sixth of the sample. Sequencing was done on a sample of peripheral blood. The receptors were gathered from a man between 65 and 79 years old with COVID-19, enrolled during active disease.

The rearrangement links TRBV4-1 to TRBJ1-5; tentative D call: TRBD1 (5 bases). The CDR3 runs 17 residues. In germline, CDR1 is MGHRA, CDR2 YSYEKL. V shed 4 bases and J shed 1 base, with 17 bases lying between them. This CDR3 reads CASSLGSPGNSNQPQHF. In nucleotides, the CDR3 is TGCGCCAGCAGCCTAGGGTCGCCAGGGAACAGCAATCAGCCCCAGCATTTT.

This clone was counted a single time. This chain uses TRBV3-1 (or the pseudogene TRBV3-2) with TRBJ2-7; no clear D. Trimming took 1 base from V and 3 from J, leaving 22 bases between them. CDR1 LGHDT and CDR2 YNNKEL come from the germline V gene (reference sequence). The CDR3 is 18 amino acids. CDR3 DNA sequence: TGTGCCAGCAGCCAAGGCTATTCACCCATCCTCTCTTTCTACGAGCAGTACTTC. Its protein is CASSQGYSPILSFYEQYF.

This chain links TRBV7-6 with TRBJ2-3; the match to TRBD1 covers 9 bases. This CDR3 is 15 amino acids long. CDR1 SGHVS and CDR2 FNYEAQ come from the germline V gene. Trimming took 5 bases from V and 6 from J; bases not matched to a gene: 9. CDR3 nucleotides: TGTGCCAGCAGCCTACGGACAGGGGACGGCGATACGCAGTATTTT. Its translation is CASSLRTGDGDTQYF.

The chain uses TRBV19 and TRBJ2-2; D gene unclear. Germline CDR1 is LNHDA and CDR2 is SQIVND (reference sequence). Trimming pared 6 bases from V and 2 bases from J, leaving 16 bases between. This CDR3 comprises 16 residues. This CDR3 is CASRKSFGANTGELFF. The CDR3 DNA reads as TGTGCCAGTAGGAAATCATTCGGAGCTAACACCGGGGAGCTGTTTTTT. Full variable domain (remainder filled in from reference TRBV19 and TRBJ2-2): DGGITQSPKYLFRKEGQNVTLSCEQNLNHDAMYWYRQDPGQGLRLIYYSQIVNDFQKGDIAEGYSVSREKKESFPLTVTSAQKNPTAFYLCASRKSFGANTGELFFGEGSRLTVL.

This clone was seen a single time. The chain employs TRBV4-3 and TRBJ1-2; D uncertain. Germline CDR1 LGHNA, CDR2 YSLEER. Trimming cost V 4 bases and J 3 bases, with 24 bases left between them. The CDR3 is 18 residues long. CDR3: CASSLELPQPLSYYGYTF. CDR3 coding DNA: TGCGCCAGCAGCCTAGAACTCCCACAGCCTCTATCCTACTATGGCTACACCTTC.

This clone appeared a single time. This chain joins TRBV3-1 (or the pseudogene TRBV3-2) and TRBJ1-3; D ambiguous. The CDR3 is 16 amino acids. Germline CDR1 LGHDT, CDR2 YNNKEL (reference sequence). V was cut by 0 bases and J by 3 bases, with 12 bases left in between. The CDR3 protein is CASSQDLDRLGNTIYF. The CDR3 nucleotides read TGTGCCAGCAGCCAAGATCTAGATAGGCTTGGAAACACCATATATTTT.

The chain links TRBV5-4 to TRBJ2-5, with 9 bases lining up with TRBD1. V was pared by 1 base and J by 5 bases, with 9 bases of the junction left unmatched. The CDR3 has 16 residues. Germline CDR1 SGHNT, CDR2 YYREEE (reference sequence). The CDR3 region has the DNA TGTGCCAGCAGCTTGCTCTCGGGACAGGGCGGGGAGACCCAGTACTTC. Translated: CASSLLSGQGGETQYF.

The CDR3 spells CASSTNQQGGEAFF. The DNA for the CDR3 is TGTGCCAGCAGCACAAACCAACAGGGGGGTGAAGCTTTCTTT. The J gene is TRBJ1-1, the V gene TRBV5-4, with 8 bases matching TRBD1. The V gene's germline CDR1 is SGHNT and CDR2 YYREEE (reference sequence). After removal of 4 bases from V and 7 bases from J, the junction contained 9 bases not matched to a gene. The CDR3 is 14 residues long.

This sequence joins TRBV29-1 and TRBJ1-2; 9 bases line up with TRBD1. CDR1 SQVTM and CDR2 ANQGSEA come from the germline V gene. The junction had 5 bases not matched to a gene; V was cut back by 4 bases and J by 5 bases. The CDR3 length is 13 residues. CDR3 region: CSVAPGQGYGYTF. The CDR3, as DNA: TGCAGCGTTGCCCCCGGACAGGGGTATGGCTACACCTTC.